The T cell receptor (beta chain) under discussion was sequenced for a study of T cells in localized non-small cell lung cancer. Study-wide findings and caveats: Across samples, adjacent lung featured a median roughly 60 of the top 100 tumor clones. There was an association of higher blood T cell density with longer overall survival.

The CDR3 contains 13 residues. From germline, CDR1 is MNHEY and CDR2 SVGAGI. The V and J ends lost 8 bases and 6 bases, in that order; junction bases with no gene match: 3. The table came from immunoSEQ multiplex PCR; TCRdb's copy has only in-frame clones and leaves some out. Altogether 45,000 to 55,000 clones are present, approximately 75% being singletons, with the ten largest covering roughly a sixth. This clone was found once. Its antigen is unidentified. Sample: peripheral blood, taken before any cancer treatment. This receptor was obtained from a man aged 35 to 70 with stage I squamous cell lung carcinoma. The chain employs TRBV6-5 and TRBJ2-1; 11 bases are shared with TRBD2. The CDR3 sequence: CASWLAGGNEQFF. CDR3 bases: TGTGCCAGCTGGCTAGCGGGGGGCAATGAGCAGTTCTTC.